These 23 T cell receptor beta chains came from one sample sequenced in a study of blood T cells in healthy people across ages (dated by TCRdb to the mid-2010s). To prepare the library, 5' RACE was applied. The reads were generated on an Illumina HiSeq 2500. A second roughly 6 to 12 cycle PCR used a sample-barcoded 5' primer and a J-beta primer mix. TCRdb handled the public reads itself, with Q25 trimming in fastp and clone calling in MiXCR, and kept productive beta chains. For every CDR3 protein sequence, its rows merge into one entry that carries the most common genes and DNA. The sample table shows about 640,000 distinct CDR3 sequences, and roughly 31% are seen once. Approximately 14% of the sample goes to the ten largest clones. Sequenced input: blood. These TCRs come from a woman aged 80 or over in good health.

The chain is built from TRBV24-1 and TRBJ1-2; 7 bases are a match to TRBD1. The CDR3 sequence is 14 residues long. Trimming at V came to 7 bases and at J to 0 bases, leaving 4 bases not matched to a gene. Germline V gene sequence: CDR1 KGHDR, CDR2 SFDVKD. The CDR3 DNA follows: TGTGCCACCAGCCTTACAGGGGCTAACTATGGCTACACCTTC. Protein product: CATSLTGANYGYTF.

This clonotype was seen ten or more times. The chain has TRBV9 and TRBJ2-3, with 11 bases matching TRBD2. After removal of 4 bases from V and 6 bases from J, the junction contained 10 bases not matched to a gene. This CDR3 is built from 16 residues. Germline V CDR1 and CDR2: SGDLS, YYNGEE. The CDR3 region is CASSRKTSGVTDTQYF. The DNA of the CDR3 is TGTGCCAGCAGCCGAAAGACTAGCGGGGTTACGGATACGCAGTATTTT.

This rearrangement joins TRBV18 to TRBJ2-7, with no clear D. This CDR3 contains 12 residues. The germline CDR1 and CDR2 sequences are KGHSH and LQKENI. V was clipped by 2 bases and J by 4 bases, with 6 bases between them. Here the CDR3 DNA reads TGTGCCAGCTCACCATCTATTTACGAGCAGTACTTC. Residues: CASSPSIYEQYF.

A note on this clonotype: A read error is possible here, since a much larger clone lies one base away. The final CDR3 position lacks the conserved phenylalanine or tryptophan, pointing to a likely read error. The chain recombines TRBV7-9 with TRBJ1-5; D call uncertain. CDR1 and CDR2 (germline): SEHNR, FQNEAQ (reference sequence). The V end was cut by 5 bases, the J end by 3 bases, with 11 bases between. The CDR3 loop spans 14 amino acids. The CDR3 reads CASSRKGINQPQHY. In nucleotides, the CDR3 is TGTGCCAGCAGCCGTAAGGGTATCAATCAGCCCCAGCATTAT.

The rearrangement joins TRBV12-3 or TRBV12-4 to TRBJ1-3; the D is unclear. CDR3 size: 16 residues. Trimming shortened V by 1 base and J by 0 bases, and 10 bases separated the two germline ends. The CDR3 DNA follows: TGTGCCAGCAGTTTAGGCGGCAGATTCTCTGGAAACACCATATATTTT. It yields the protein CASSLGGRFSGNTIYF.

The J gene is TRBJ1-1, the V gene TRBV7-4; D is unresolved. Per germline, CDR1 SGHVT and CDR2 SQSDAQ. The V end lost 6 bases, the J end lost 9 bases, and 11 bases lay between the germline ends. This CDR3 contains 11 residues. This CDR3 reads CASRPHLKAFF. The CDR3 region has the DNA TGTGCCAGCAGACCTCACCTTAAAGCTTTCTTT.

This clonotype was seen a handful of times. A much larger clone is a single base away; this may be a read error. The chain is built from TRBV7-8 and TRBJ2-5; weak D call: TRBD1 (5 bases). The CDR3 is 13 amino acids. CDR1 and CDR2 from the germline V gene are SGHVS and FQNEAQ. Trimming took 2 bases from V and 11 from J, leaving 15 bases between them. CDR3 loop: CASSLTGSAEQYF. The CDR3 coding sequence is TGTGCCAGCAGCTTAACAGGAAGTGCGGAGCAGTACTTC.

Here the CDR3 DNA reads TGCGCCAGCAGCCCAGGACTAGCGGGGGGGCCAGGGTTCTTC. This encodes CASSPGLAGGPGFF. The chain carries TRBV5-1 and TRBJ2-1; 15 nucleotides align to TRBD2. Germline V gives CDR1 SGHRS, CDR2 YFSETQ. This CDR3 comprises 14 residues. Losses at the gene ends were 4 bases for V and 15 bases for J; bases not matched to a gene: 8.

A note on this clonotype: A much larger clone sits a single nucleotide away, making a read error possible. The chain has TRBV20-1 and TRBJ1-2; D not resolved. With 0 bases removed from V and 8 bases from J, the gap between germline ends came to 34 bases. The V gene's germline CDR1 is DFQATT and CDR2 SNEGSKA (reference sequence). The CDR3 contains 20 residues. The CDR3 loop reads CSARDPGVGSNGMGMSGYTF. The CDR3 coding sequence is TGCAGTGCTAGAGACCCCGGGGTGGGAAGCAATGGCATGGGGATGAGCGGCTACACCTTC.

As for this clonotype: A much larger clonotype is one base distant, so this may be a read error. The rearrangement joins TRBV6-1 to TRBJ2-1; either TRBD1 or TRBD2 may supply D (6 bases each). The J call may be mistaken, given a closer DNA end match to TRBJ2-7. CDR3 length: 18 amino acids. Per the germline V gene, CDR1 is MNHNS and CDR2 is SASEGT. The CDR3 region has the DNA TGTGCCAGCAGCCGGGACAAGGGACTCCGGGGCGGTGGCAATGAGCAGTACTTC. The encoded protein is CASSRDKGLRGGGNEQYF.

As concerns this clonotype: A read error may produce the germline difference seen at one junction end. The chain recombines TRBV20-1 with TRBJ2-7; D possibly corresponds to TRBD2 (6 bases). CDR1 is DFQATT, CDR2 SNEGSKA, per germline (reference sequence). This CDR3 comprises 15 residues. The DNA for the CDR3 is TGCGGTGCTCCACCAGGGCGGGGCTCGGACAATGAGCAGTACTTC. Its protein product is CGAPPGRGSDNEQYF.

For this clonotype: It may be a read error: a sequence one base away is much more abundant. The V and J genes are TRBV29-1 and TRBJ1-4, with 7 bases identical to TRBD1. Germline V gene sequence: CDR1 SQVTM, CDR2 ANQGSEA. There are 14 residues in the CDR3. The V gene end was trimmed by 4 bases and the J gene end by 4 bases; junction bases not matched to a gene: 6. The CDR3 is CSVASGQINEKLFF. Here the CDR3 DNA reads TGCAGCGTTGCCTCGGGACAGATTAATGAAAAACTGTTTTTT.

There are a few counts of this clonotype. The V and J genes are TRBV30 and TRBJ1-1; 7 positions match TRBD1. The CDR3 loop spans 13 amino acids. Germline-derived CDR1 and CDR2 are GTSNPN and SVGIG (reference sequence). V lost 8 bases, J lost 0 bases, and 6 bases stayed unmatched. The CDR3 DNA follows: TGTGCCCGGCGGACAGGATTGAACACTGAAGCTTTCTTT. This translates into CARRTGLNTEAFF.

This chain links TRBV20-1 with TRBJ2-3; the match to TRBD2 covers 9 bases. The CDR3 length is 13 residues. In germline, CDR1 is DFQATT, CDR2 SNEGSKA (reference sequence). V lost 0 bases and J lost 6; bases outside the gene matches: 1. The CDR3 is CSAREGLADTQYF. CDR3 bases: TGCAGTGCTAGAGAAGGACTAGCGGATACGCAGTATTTT.

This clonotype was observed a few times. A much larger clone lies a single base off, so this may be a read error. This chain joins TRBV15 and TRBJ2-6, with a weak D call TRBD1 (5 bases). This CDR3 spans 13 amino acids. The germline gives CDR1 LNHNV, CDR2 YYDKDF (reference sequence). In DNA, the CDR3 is TGTGCCACCAGCAGAGGTGGGGCCAACGTCCGGACTTTC. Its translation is CATSRGGANVRTF.

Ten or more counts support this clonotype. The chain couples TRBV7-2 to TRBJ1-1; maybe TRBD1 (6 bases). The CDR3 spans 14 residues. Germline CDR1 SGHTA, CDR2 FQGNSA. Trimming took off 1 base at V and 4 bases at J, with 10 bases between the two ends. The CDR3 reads CASSLGGAGTEAFF. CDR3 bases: TGTGCCAGCAGCTTAGGGGGGGCTGGCACTGAAGCTTTCTTT.

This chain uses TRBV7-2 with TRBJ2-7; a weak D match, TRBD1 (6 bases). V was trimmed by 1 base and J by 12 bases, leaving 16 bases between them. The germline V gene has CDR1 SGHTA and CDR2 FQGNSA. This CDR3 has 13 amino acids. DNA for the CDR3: TGTGCCAGCAGCTTAGAAATTCGGACAGTAACGTACTTC. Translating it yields CASSLEIRTVTYF. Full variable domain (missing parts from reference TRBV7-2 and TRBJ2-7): GAGVSQSPSNKVTEKGKDVELRCDPISGHTALYWYRQSLGQGLEFLIYFQGNSAPDKSGLPSDRFSAERTGGSVSTLTIQRTQQEDSAVYLCASSLEIRTVTYFGPGTRLTVT.

The CDR3 DNA reads TGTGCCAGCAGTGCGACAGGGGGGGACTCAGGGACGCAGTATTTT. Translated, it gives CASSATGGDSGTQYF. This chain uses TRBV12-3 or TRBV12-4 with TRBJ2-3; the match to TRBD1 covers 9 bases. The junction had 12 bases not matched to a gene; V was cut back by 5 bases and J by 9 bases. The CDR3 sequence is 15 residues long.

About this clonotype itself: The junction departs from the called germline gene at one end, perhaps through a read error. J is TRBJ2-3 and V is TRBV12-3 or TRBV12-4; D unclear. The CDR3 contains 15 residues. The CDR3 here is CASSFQTHSTDAQYF. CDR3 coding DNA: TGTGCCAGCAGTTTTCAGACACATAGCACAGATGCGCAGTATTTT.

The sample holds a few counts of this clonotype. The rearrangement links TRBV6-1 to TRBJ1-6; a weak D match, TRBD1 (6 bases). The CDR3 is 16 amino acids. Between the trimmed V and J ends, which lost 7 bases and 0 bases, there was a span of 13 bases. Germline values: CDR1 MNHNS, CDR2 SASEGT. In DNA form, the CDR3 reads TGTGCCAGCATAGGACAGACTCTCTCCTATAATTCACCCCTCCACTTT. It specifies CASIGQTLSYNSPLHF.

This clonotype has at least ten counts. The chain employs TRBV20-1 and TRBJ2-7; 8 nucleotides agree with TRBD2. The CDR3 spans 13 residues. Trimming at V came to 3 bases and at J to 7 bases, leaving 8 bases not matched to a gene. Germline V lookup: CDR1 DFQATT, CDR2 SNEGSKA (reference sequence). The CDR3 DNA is TGCAGTGCTAGCCCTAGCGGGCAATCAGAGCAGTACTTC. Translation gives CSASPSGQSEQYF.

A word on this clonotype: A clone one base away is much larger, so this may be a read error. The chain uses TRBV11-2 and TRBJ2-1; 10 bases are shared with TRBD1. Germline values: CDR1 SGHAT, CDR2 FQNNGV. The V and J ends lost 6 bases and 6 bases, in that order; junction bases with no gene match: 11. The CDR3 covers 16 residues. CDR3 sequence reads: CASSPKDRGLRNEQFF. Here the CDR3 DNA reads TGTGCCAGCAGTCCCAAAGACAGGGGGCTGCGCAATGAGCAGTTCTTC. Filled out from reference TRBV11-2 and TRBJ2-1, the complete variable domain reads EAGVAQSPRYKIIEKRQSVAFWCNPISGHATLYWYQQILGQGPKLLIQFQNNGVVDDSQLPKDRFSAERLKGVDSTLKIQPAKLEDSAVYLCASSPKDRGLRNEQFFGPGTRLTVL.

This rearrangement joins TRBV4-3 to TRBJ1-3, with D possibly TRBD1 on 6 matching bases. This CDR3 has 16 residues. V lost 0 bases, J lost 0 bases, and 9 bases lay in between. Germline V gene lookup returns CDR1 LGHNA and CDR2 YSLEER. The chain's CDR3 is CASSQEVRGSGNTIYF. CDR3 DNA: TGCGCCAGCAGCCAAGAAGTCAGGGGCTCTGGAAACACCATATATTTT.